The 9 T cell receptor beta chains below all came from one sample that was sequenced in a study of response to subunit inactivated influenza vaccine. TCRdb itself ran the RT-PCR reads through MiXCR, one entry per CDR3 protein. This sample has 700,000 to 900,000 distinct CDR3 sequences, with roughly 20% found just once. The sample was PBMCs from blood, taken about 5 days after vaccination. The source is a man between 45 and 60 years old who received an inactivated influenza vaccine.

The V and J genes are TRBV20-1 and TRBJ1-5; the D gene is possibly TRBD1 (6 bases). The CDR3 is 13 residues long. Trimming left V 7 bases short and J 4 bases short, with 14 bases between. Germline V gene sequence: CDR1 DFQATT, CDR2 SNEGSKA (reference sequence). CDR3 DNA sequence: TGCAGTGGACGTTACAGGGCTAATCAGCCCCAGCATTTT. It translates to CSGRYRANQPQHF.

This clonotype has ten or more counts. The chain couples TRBV28 to TRBJ2-1, with a tentative D call TRBD2 (7 bases). The CDR3 runs 13 residues. Between the trimmed V and J ends, which lost 3 bases and 6 bases, there was a span of 9 bases. Germline V gives CDR1 MDHEN, CDR2 SYDVKM. CDR3 sequence (DNA): TGTGCCAGCAGTTTCGCGGGGGCCAATGAGCAGTTCTTC. Translating gives CASSFAGANEQFF.

This clonotype came up a few times. The chain carries TRBV20-1 and TRBJ2-7; TRBD2 matches at 7 bases. The ends lost 4 bases at V and 0 bases at J; junction bases unmatched: 6. The CDR3 is made up of 14 amino acids. Germline-derived CDR1 and CDR2 are DFQATT and SNEGSKA (reference sequence). The CDR3 sequence: CSATWGGSSYEQYF. The CDR3 DNA sequence: TGCAGTGCTACCTGGGGGGGGAGCTCCTACGAGCAGTACTTC.

This clonotype has more than one count but fewer than ten. This chain connects TRBV7-9 to TRBJ2-3; D is uncertain. From germline, CDR1 is SEHNR and CDR2 FQNEAQ (reference sequence). The CDR3 is 13 residues long. V lost 5 bases and J lost 6, with 12 bases in between. CDR3 in amino acids: CASSPGNVDTQYF. The CDR3 coding sequence is TGTGCCAGCAGCCCGGGCAACGTGGATACGCAGTATTTT.

This clonotype has more than one count but fewer than ten. The J gene is TRBJ2-1, the V gene TRBV2; 9 nucleotides match TRBD1. The germline V gene encodes CDR1 SNHLY and CDR2 FYNNEI. This CDR3 has 15 residues. V gave up 3 bases and J gave up 2 bases; unmatched junction bases: 2. As DNA, the CDR3 is TGTGCCAGCAGTGATCGGACAGGGGCCTACAATGAGCAGTTCTTC. This sequence encodes CASSDRTGAYNEQFF.

This clonotype has more than one count but fewer than ten. The genes are TRBV28 and TRBJ2-7; D possibly corresponds to TRBD1 (5 bases). The CDR3 length is 13 residues. CDR1 MDHEN and CDR2 SYDVKM come from the germline V gene. Trimming pared 6 bases from V and 2 bases from J, leaving 11 bases between. The DNA of the CDR3 is TGTGCCAGCAGAATGACAGTAGCCTACGAGCAGTACTTC. Translating gives CASRMTVAYEQYF.

For this clonotype: A much more abundant neighbour one base away suggests this may be a read error. This sequence joins TRBV12-3 or TRBV12-4 and TRBJ2-2; D perhaps matches TRBD1 (6 bases). The length of the CDR3 is 16 residues. CDR3 protein: CASRKVGQTNTGDLFF. As DNA, the CDR3 is TGTGCCAGCAGAAAAGTCGGACAGACGAACACCGGGGACCTGTTTTTT.

This clonotype turned up a few times. This chain uses TRBV7-8 with TRBJ2-7; 11 nucleotides line up with TRBD2. The germline V gene has CDR1 SGHVS and CDR2 FQNEAQ. After removal of 4 bases from V and 2 bases from J, the junction contained 19 bases not matched to a gene. The CDR3 is made up of 20 amino acids. The CDR3 protein is CASSYPGGGTSGLAPYEQYF. In nucleotides, the CDR3 is TGTGCCAGCAGCTATCCGGGAGGTGGGACTAGCGGCCTTGCTCCCTACGAGCAGTACTTC.

The chain is built from TRBV7-9 and TRBJ1-3, with a tentative D call TRBD1 (5 bases). The germline gives CDR1 SEHNR, CDR2 FQNEAQ (reference sequence). The CDR3 contains 15 residues. V was clipped by 5 bases and J by 7 bases, with 18 bases between them. CDR3 DNA sequence: TGTGCCAGCAGCGGCACTCCCGGCAGGGAGAACACCATATATTTT. This translates into CASSGTPGRENTIYF.